The table lists the clone carrying this T cell receptor beta chain with many counts. Its antigen is not known. The data are from a study of blood T cells in healthy people across ages. Study-wide results and caveats: It was not possible, with unsorted PBMCs, to conclusively compare naive and antigen-experienced cells. From one million sequenced T cells, diversity estimates were lower bounds. Shifts in expanded clonotypes may have been confounded by donor CMV status, which was unknown.

This CDR3 has 14 residues. Germline CDR1 reads LGHDT; CDR2 reads YNNKEL (reference sequence). Trimming pared 3 bases from V and 1 base from J, leaving 9 bases between. With a J-beta primer mix and a sample-barcoded 5' primer, a second PCR ran about 6 to 11 cycles. TCRdb used MiXCR to reprocess the 5' RACE reads, holding one entry per CDR3 protein. The table records about 630,000 distinct CDR3 sequences, around a fifth of them present only once. The receptor was isolated from a man between 65 and 79 years old in good health. The chain has TRBV3-1 and TRBJ1-1; no definite D call. The specimen was blood. CDR3 DNA: TGTGCCAGCAGCCAGGCTACTGCGAACACTGAAGCTTTCTTT. This codes for CASSQATANTEAFF.